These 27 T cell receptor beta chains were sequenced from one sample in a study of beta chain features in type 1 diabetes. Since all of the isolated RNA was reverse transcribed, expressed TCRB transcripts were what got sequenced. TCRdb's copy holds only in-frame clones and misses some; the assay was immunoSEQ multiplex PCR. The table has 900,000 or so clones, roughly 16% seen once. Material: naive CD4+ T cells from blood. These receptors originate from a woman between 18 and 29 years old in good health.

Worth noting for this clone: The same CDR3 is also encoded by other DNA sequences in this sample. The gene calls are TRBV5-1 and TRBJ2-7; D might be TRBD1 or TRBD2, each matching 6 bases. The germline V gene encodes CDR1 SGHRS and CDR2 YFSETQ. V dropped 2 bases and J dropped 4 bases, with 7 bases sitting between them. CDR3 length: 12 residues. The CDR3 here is CASSLGGYEQYF. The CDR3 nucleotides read TGCGCCAGCAGCTTAGGGGGGTACGAGCAGTACTTC.

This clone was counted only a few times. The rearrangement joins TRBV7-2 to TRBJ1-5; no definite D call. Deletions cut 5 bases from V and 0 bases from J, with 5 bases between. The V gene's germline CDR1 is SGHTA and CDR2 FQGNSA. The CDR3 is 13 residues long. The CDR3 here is CASSRNSNQPQHF. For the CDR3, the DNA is TGTGCCAGCAGCAGAAATAGCAATCAGCCCCAGCATTTT.

The CDR3 protein is CASSSSGGSSYEQYF. The DNA of the CDR3 is TGCGCCAGCAGCTCGAGCGGGGGGAGCTCCTACGAGCAGTACTTC. The chain joins TRBV5-1 to TRBJ2-7; TRBD2 aligns across 9 bases. This CDR3 is built from 15 residues. CDR1 is SGHRS and CDR2 is YFSETQ in the germline V gene. The V and J ends lost 3 bases and 0 bases, in that order; junction bases with no gene match: 4. Drawing the rest from reference TRBV5-1 and TRBJ2-7, the complete variable domain is KAGVTQTPRYLIKTRGQQVTLSCSPISGHRSVSWYQQTPGQGLQFLFEYFSETQRNKGNFPGRFSGRQFSNSRSEMNVSTLELGDSALYLCASSSSGGSSYEQYFGPGTRLTVT.

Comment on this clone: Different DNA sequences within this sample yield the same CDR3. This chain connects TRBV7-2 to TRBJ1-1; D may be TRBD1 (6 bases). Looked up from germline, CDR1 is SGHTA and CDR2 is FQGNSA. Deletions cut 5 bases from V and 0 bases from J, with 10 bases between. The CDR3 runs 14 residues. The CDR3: CASSPDRLNTEAFF. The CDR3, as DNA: TGTGCCAGCAGCCCCGACAGGCTGAACACTGAAGCTTTCTTT.

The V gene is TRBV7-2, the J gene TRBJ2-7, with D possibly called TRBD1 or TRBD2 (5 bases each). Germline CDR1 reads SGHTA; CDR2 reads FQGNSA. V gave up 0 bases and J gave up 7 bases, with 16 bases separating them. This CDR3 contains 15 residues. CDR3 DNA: TGTGCCAGCAGCTTAGCGACTCGGGGCCTTGGTGAGCAGTACTTC. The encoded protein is CASSLATRGLGEQYF. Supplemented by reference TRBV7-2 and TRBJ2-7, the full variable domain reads GAGVSQSPSNKVTEKGKDVELRCDPISGHTALYWYRQSLGQGLEFLIYFQGNSAPDKSGLPSDRFSAERTGGSVSTLTIQRTQQEDSAVYLCASSLATRGLGEQYFGPGTRLTVT.

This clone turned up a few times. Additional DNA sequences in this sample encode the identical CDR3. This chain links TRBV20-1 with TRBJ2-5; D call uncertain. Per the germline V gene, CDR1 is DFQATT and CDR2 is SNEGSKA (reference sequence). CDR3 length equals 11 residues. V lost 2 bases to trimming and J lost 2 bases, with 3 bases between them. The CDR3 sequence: CSARSQETQYF. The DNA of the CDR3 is TGCAGTGCTAGATCACAAGAGACCCAGTACTTC.

The CDR3 sequence is CATSRDPRSYEQYF. Written as DNA, the CDR3 is TGTGCCACCAGCAGAGACCCACGCTCCTACGAGCAGTACTTC. The chain employs TRBV15 and TRBJ2-7, with D hard to call. V lost 0 bases and J 0 bases, leaving 6 bases between the germline ends. Germline-derived CDR1 and CDR2 are LNHNV and YYDKDF (reference sequence). The CDR3 runs to 14 residues.

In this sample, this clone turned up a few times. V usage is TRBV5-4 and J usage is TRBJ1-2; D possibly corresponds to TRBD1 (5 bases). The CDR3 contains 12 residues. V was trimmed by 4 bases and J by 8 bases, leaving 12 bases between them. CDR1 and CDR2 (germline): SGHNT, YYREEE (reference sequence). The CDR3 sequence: CASSKMGEGYTF. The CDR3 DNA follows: TGTGCCAGCAGCAAGATGGGGGAAGGCTACACCTTC.

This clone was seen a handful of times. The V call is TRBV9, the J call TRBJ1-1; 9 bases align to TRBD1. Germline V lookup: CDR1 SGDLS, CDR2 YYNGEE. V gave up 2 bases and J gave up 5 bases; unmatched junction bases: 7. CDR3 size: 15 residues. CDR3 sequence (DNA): TGTGCCAGCAGCGTTACCGGGACAGGGAAAACTGAAGCTTTCTTT. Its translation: CASSVTGTGKTEAFF.

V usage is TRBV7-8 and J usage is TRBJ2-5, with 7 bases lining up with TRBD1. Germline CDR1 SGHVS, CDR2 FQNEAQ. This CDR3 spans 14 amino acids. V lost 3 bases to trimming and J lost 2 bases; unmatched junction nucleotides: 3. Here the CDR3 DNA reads TGTGCCAGCAGCTTGGACAGGAGTCAAGAGACCCAGTACTTC. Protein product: CASSLDRSQETQYF.

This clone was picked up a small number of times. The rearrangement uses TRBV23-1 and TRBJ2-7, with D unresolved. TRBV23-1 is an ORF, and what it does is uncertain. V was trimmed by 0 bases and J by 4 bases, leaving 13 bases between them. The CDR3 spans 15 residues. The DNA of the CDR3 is TGCGCCAGCAGTCAATCAGGTCCTGGTTTATACGAGCAGTACTTC. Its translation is CASSQSGPGLYEQYF.

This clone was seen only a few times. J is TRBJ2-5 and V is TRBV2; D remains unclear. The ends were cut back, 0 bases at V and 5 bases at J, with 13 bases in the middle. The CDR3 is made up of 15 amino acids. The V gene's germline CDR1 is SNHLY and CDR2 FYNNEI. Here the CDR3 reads CASSEAVVEVETQYF. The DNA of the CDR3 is TGTGCCAGCAGTGAAGCAGTAGTCGAGGTTGAGACCCAGTACTTC.

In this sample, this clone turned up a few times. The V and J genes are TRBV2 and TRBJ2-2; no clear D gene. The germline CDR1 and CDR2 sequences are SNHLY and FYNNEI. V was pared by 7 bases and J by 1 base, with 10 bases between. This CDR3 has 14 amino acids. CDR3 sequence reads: CASMFEKNTGELFF. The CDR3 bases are TGTGCCAGCATGTTCGAAAAGAACACCGGGGAGCTGTTTTTT.

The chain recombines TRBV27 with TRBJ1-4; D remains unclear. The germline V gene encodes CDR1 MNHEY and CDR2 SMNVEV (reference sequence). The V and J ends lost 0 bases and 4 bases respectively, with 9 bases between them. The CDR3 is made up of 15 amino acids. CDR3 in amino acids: CASSLSRTYNEKLFF. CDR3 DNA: TGTGCCAGCAGTTTATCTCGGACCTATAATGAAAAACTGTTTTTT.

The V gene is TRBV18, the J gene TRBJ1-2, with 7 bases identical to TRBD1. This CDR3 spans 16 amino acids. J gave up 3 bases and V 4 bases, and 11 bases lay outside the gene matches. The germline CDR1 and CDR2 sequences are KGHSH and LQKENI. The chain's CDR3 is CASSLQQGIRDYGYTF. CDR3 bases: TGTGCCAGCTCACTCCAACAGGGGATTCGGGACTATGGCTACACCTTC.

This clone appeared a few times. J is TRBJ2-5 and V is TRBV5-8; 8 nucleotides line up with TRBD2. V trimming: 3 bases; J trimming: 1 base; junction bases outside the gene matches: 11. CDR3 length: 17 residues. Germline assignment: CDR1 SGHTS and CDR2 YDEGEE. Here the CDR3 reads CASSWLAAGVRQETQYF. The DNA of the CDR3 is TGTGCCAGCAGCTGGCTGGCAGCGGGAGTTCGCCAAGAGACCCAGTACTTC.

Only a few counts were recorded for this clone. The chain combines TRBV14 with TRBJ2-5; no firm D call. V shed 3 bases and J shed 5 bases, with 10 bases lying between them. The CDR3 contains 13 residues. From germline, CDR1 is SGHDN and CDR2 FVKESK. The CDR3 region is CASSQGEFETQYF. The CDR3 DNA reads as TGTGCCAGCAGCCAGGGCGAGTTTGAGACCCAGTACTTC.

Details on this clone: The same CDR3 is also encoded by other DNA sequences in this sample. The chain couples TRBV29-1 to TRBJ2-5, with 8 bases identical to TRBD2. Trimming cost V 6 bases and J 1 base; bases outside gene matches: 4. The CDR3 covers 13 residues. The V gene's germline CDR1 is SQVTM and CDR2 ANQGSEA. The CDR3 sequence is CSVVTSGQETQYF. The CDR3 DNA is TGCAGCGTCGTTACTAGCGGCCAAGAGACCCAGTACTTC.

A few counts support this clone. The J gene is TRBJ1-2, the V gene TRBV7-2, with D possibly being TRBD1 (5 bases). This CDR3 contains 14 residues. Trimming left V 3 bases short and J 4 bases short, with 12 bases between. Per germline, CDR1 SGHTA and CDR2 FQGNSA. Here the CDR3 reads CASSLGPPPYGYTF. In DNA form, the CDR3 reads TGTGCCAGCAGCTTGGGACCGCCGCCCTATGGCTACACCTTC.

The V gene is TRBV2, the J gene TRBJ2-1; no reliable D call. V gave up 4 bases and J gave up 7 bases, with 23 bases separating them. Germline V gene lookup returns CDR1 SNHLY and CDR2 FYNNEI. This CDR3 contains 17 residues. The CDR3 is CASSVTGSPVEKNEQFF. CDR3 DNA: TGTGCCAGCAGTGTAACCGGAAGCCCCGTAGAAAAGAATGAGCAGTTCTTC.

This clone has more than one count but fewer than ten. The CDR3 spells CASSSGGTVAYNEQFF. The CDR3 DNA sequence: TGTGCCAGCAGCTCCGGAGGTACGGTGGCCTACAATGAGCAGTTCTTC. This sequence joins TRBV4-2 and TRBJ2-1; maybe TRBD2 (5 bases). The V and J ends lost 5 bases and 2 bases respectively, with 16 bases between them. Germline CDR1 reads LGHNA; CDR2 reads YNFKEQ. The CDR3 length is 16 residues.

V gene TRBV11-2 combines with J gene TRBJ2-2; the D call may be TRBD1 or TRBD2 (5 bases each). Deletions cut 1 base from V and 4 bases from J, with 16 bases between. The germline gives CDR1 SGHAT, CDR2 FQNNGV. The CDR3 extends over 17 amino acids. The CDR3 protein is CASSLVRVQGGTGELFF. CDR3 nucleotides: TGTGCCAGCAGCTTAGTGCGGGTCCAGGGCGGCACCGGGGAGCTGTTTTTT.

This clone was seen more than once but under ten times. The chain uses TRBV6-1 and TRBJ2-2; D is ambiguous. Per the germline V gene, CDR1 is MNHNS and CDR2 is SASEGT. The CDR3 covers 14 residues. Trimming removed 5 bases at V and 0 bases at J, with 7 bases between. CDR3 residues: CASSREPNTGELFF. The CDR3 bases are TGTGCCAGCAGTCGAGAACCGAACACCGGGGAGCTGTTTTTT.

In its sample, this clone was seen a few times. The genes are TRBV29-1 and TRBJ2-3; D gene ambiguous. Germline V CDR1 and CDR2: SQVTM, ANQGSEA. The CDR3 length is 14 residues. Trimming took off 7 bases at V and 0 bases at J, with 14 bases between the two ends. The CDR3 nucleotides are TGCAGCGCCCTTGTGGCACCGAGCACAGATACGCAGTATTTT. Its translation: CSALVAPSTDTQYF.

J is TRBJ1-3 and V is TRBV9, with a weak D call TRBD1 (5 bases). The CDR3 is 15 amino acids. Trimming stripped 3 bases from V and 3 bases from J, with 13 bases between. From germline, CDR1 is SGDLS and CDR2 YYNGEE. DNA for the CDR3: TGTGCCAGCAGCGCTTACGGACAATATGGAAACACCATATATTTT. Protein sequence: CASSAYGQYGNTIYF.

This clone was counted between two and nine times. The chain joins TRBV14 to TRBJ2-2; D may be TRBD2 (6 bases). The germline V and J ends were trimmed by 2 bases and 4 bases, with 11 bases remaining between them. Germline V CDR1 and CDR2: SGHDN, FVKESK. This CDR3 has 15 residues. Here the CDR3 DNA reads TGTGCCAGCAGCCAACCGGGAGTATCCACCGGGGAGCTGTTTTTT. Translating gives CASSQPGVSTGELFF.

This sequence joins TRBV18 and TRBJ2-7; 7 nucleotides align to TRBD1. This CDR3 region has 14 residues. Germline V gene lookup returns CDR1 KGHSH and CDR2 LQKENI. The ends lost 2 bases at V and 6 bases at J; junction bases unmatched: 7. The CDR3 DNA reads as TGTGCCAGCTCACCATTCGGGGACAGTTCCGAGCAGTACTTC. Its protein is CASSPFGDSSEQYF.